Listed below are T cell receptor beta chains from one sample, sequenced in a study of sequential checkpoint blockade in melanoma. Assay used: immunoSEQ multiplex PCR; TCRdb lists only in-frame clones, some missing. The profile shows roughly 9,100 clones, about 23% of them singletons. Sequenced here: tumor tissue (inferred from file names), sampled from a patient given nivolumab and ipilimumab in sequence. All receptors come from a human donor with melanoma. The CDR3 runs from the conserved cysteine through the conserved F or W. The D gene is left open where the match is weak. Some rows mark clone size as missing; the rest say once, few, many or name a class of expanded clone.

abundance	d_gene	v_gene	j_gene	CDR3nt	CDR3aa
few	NA	TRBV5-1	TRBJ2-1	TGCGCCAGCGGAGGGAGAGAATTGGACAATGAGCAGTTCTTC	CASGGRELDNEQFF
NA	NA	TRBV9	TRBJ1-6	TGTGCCAGCCGGGGGGACATTAATTCACCCCTCCACTTT	CASRGDINSPLHF
few	TRBD2	TRBV10-3	TRBJ2-1	TGTGCCAGCAGTGAGCGGGGGGACAATGAGCAGTTCTTC	CASSERGDNEQFF
NA	TRBD1	TRBV19	TRBJ2-6	TGTGCCAGTAGTCCAACACAGGGGTCCGGGGCCAACGTCCTGACTTTC	CASSPTQGSGANVLTF
many	TRBD1	TRBV6-8	TRBJ2-7	TGTGCCAGCAGTTACTCGGGACAGAGCCCCTACGAGCAGTACTTC	CASSYSGQSPYEQYF
NA	NA	TRBV6-8	TRBJ2-2	TGTGCCAGCAGTTTGGACTCAGCCGGGGAGCTGTTTTTT	CASSLDSAGELFF
few	TRBD1	TRBV10-3	TRBJ1-5	TGTGCCATCAGTGAGGACAGGGCAAGCAATCAGCCCCAGCATTTT	CAISEDRASNQPQHF
NA	TRBD1	TRBV18	TRBJ1-1	TGTGCCAGCTCACCATGGGACAGCAAAGACACTGAAGCTTTCTTT	CASSPWDSKDTEAFF
few	TRBD2	TRBV28	TRBJ2-5	TGTGCCAGCAGCCACGGACTAGCGGGGGGGACCTTCCAAGAGACCCAGTACTTC	CASSHGLAGGTFQETQYF
many	NA	TRBV6-8	TRBJ2-5	TGTGCCAGCAGTTACTTGGCACCACAAGAGACCCAGTACTTC	CASSYLAPQETQYF
NA	NA	TRBV11-3	TRBJ1-4	TGTGCCAGCAGCTTAGGTGGGGGAGATCGGCATGAAAAACTGTTTTTT	CASSLGGGDRHEKLFF
NA	TRBD1	TRBV11-3	TRBJ1-3	TGTGCCAGCAGCTTGGGACAGAGCTCTGGAAACACCATATATTTT	CASSLGQSSGNTIYF
NA	NA	TRBV4-1	TRBJ1-3	TGCGCCAGCAGCCAAGGGGCTCGGCTTGGAAACACCATATATTTT	CASSQGARLGNTIYF
NA	NA	TRBV28	TRBJ2-7	TGTGCCAGCAGTCGAGTAGGAATCTACGAGCAGTACTTC	CASSRVGIYEQYF
NA	TRBD2	TRBV5-1	TRBJ2-2	TGCGCCAGCAGCTTGCTAGCGGGGGCGAACGGGGAGCTGTTTTTT	CASSLLAGANGELFF
NA	NA	TRBV30	TRBJ2-1	TGTGCCTGGAGTGACGCAGGGGACGAGCAGTTCTTC	CAWSDAGDEQFF
few	NA	TRBV30	TRBJ1-6	TGTGCCTGGGCCGCGATATCACCCCTCCACTTT	CAWAAISPLHF
many	TRBD1	TRBV11-3	TRBJ2-3	TGTGCCAGCAGCTTCACAGGGGGAGCCACAGATACGCAGTATTTT	CASSFTGGATDTQYF
few	TRBD1	TRBV6-8	TRBJ1-2	TGTGCCAGCAACCCAGGACAGGGCCTCTATGGCTACACCTTC	CASNPGQGLYGYTF
few	TRBD1	TRBV23-1	TRBJ2-2	TGCGCCAGCAGCCAAGACAGGGTGGGCACCGGGGAGCTGTTTTTT	CASSQDRVGTGELFF
few	NA	TRBV28	TRBJ1-5	TGTGCCAGCAGTTTGGGTACCCGGGGCATCAATCAGCCCCAGCATTTT	CASSLGTRGINQPQHF
few	NA	TRBV11-3	TRBJ1-1	TGTGCCAGCAGCCTACCGACAGGAGACTACACTGAAGCTTTCTTT	CASSLPTGDYTEAFF
medium-sized	TRBD1	TRBV6-7	TRBJ2-7	TGTGCCAGCAGGGACAGGGGGTTGGAGTACTTC	CASRDRGLEYF
few	TRBD1	TRBV28	TRBJ2-7	TGTGCCAGCAGTGCCTCACCAGGGGGTTGGGGGAGCGAGCAGTACTTC	CASSASPGGWGSEQYF
NA	TRBD1	TRBV5-1	TRBJ1-1	TGCGCCAGCAGCTTGGTGGGACAGGGCGCTCAGGAAGCTTTCTTT	CASSLVGQGAQEAFF
NA	NA	TRBV5-1	TRBJ1-3	TGCGCCAGCAGCAGGGAGGAGACTTCCTGGCTCTCTGGAAACACCATATATTTT	CASSREETSWLSGNTIYF